The clone carrying this T cell receptor (beta chain) was detected many times. At one boundary the junction diverges from the germline segment, which might be a read error. The CDR3 is made up of 13 amino acids. The germline V gene has CDR1 DFQATT and CDR2 SNEGSKA (reference sequence). This record comes from a study of early T cells in non-severe SARS-CoV-2 infection. Study-wide context: From unsorted whole blood, bulk RNA was sequenced, and the chains remained unpaired.

MiXCR, applied by TCRdb to the 5' RACE reads, yields one record per CDR3 protein. The sample lists 40,000 to 50,000 distinct CDR3 sequences, about 5.2% seen once, with under 7% in the top ten. The chain combines TRBV20-1 with TRBJ2-7; no clear D gene. This TCR derives from an adult who was a healthcare worker with PCR-confirmed SARS-CoV-2 infection or an uninfected control (not recorded which). The sample was whole blood, taken at baseline. The CDR3 loop reads CSAASRVSAHRDF. The CDR3 DNA is TGCAGTGCCGCATCCCGTGTGAGCGCCCACCGGGACTTC.